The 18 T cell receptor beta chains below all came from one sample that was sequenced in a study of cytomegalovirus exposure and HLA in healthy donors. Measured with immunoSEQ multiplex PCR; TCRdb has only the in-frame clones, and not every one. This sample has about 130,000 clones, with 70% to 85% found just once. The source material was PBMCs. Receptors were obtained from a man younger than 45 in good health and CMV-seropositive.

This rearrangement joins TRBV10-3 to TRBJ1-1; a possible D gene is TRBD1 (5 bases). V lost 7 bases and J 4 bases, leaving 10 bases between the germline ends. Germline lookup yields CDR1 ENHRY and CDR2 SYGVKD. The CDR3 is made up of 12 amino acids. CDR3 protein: CAIMGGSTEAFF. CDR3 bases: TGTGCCATCATGGGGGGGTCCACTGAAGCTTTCTTT.

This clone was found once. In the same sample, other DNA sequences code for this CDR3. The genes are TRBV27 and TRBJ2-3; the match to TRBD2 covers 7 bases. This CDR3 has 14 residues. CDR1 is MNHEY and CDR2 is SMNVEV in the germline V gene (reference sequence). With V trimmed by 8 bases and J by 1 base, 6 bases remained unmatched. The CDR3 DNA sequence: TGTGCCAGCCGCCGCGCGGGAGGCACAGATACGCAGTATTTT. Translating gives CASRRAGGTDTQYF.

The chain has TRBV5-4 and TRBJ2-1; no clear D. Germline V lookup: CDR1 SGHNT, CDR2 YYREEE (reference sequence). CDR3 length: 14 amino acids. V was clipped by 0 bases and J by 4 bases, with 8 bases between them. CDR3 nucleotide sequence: TGTGCCAGCAGCTTGGAGATGCGGTACAATGAGCAGTTCTTC. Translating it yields CASSLEMRYNEQFF.

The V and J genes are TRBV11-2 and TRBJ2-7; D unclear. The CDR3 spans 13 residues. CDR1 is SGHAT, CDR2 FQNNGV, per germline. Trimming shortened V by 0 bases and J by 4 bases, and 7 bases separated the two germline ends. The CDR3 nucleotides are TGTGCCAGCAGCTTAGATCTCGGTTACGAGCAGTACTTC. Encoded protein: CASSLDLGYEQYF.

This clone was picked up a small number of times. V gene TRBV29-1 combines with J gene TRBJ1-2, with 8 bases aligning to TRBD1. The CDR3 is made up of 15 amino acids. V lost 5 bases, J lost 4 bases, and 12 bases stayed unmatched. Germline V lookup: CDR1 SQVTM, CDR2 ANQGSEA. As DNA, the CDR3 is TGCAGCGTTAACACAGGGGGGGATAAACCCTATGGCTACACCTTC. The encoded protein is CSVNTGGDKPYGYTF. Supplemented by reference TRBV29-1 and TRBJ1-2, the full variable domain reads SAVISQKPSRDICQRGTSLTIQCQVDSQVTMMFWYRQQPGQSLTLIATANQGSEATYESGFVIDKFPISRPNLTFSTLTVSNMSPEDSSIYLCSVNTGGDKPYGYTFGSGTRLTVV.

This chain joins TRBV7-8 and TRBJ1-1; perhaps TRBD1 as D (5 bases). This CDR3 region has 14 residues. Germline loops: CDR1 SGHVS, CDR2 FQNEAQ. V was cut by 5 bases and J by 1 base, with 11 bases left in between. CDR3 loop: CASSQGHKNTEAFF. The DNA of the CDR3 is TGTGCCAGCAGCCAAGGACACAAGAACACTGAAGCTTTCTTT.

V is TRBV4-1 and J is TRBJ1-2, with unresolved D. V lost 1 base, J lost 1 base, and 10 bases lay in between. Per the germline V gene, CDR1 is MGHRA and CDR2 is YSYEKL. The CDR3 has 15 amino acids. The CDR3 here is CASSQGYGVNYGYTF. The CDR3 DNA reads TGCGCCAGCAGCCAAGGGTACGGGGTTAACTATGGCTACACCTTC.

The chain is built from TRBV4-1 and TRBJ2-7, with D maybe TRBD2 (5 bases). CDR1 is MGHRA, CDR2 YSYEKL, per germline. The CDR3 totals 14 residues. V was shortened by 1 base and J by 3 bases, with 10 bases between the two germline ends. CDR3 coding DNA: TGCGCCAGCAGCCAAGGACCCGGGAACTACGAGCAGTACTTC. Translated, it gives CASSQGPGNYEQYF.

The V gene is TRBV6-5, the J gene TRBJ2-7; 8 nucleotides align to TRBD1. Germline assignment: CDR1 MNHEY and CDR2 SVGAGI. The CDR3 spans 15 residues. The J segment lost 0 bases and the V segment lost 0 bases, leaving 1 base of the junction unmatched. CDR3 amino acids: CASSYSQGGSYEQYF. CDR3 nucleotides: TGTGCCAGCAGTTACTCACAGGGGGGCTCCTACGAGCAGTACTTC.

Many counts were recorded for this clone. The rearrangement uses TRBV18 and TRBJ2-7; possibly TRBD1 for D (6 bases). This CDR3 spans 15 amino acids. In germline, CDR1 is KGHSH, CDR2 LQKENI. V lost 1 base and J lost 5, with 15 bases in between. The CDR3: CASSPRFQGYNEQYF. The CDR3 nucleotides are TGTGCCAGCTCACCACGCTTCCAGGGGTACAACGAGCAGTACTTC.

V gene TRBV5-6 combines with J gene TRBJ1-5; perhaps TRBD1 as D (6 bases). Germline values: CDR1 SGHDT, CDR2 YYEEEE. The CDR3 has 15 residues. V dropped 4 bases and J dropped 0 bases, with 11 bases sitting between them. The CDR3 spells CASSPRGLSNQPQHF. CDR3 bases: TGTGCCAGCAGCCCCAGGGGTCTTAGCAATCAGCCCCAGCATTTT. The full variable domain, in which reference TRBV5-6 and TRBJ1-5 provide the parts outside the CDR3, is DAGVTQSPTHLIKTRGQQVTLRCSPKSGHDTVSWYQQALGQGPQFIFQYYEEEERQRGNFPDRFSGHQFPNYSSELNVNALLLGDSALYLCASSPRGLSNQPQHFGDGTRLSIL.

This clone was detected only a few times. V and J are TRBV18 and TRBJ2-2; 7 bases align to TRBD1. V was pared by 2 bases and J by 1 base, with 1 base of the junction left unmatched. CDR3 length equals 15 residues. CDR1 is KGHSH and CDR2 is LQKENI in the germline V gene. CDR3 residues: CASSPGTVNTGELFF. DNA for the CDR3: TGTGCCAGCTCACCAGGGACAGTGAACACCGGGGAGCTGTTTTTT.

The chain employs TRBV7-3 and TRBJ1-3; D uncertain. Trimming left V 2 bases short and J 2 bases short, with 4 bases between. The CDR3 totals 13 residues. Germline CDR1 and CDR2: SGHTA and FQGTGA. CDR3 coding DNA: TGTGCCAGCAGCTTACAAACTGGAAACACCATATATTTT. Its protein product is CASSLQTGNTIYF. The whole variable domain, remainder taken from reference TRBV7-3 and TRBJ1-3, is GAGVSQTPSNKVTEKGKYVELRCDPISGHTALYWYRQSLGQGPEFLIYFQGTGAADDSGLPNDRFFAVRPEGSVSTLKIQRTERGDSAVYLCASSLQTGNTIYFGEGSWLTVV.

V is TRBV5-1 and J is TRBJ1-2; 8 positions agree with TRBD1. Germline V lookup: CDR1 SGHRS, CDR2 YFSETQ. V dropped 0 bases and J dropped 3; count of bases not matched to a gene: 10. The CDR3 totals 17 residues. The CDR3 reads CASSLAYQGQGDYGYTF. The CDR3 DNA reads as TGCGCCAGCAGCTTGGCCTATCAAGGACAGGGTGACTATGGCTACACCTTC.

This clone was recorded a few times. The CDR3 reads CASSEGQGSYNSPLHF. Written as DNA, the CDR3 is TGTGCCAGCAGTGAAGGACAGGGATCGTATAATTCACCCCTCCACTTT. The gene calls are TRBV25-1 and TRBJ1-6, with 8 bases matching TRBD1. CDR3 length: 16 residues. Trimming at V came to 2 bases and at J to 4 bases, leaving 4 bases not matched to a gene. Germline lookup yields CDR1 MGHDK and CDR2 SYGVNS.

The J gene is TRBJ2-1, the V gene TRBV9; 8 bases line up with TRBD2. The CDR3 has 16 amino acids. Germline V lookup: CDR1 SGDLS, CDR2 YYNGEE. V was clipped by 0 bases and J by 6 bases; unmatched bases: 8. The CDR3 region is CASSVAGGGLTNEQFF. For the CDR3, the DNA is TGTGCCAGCAGCGTAGCAGGCGGGGGGCTTACCAATGAGCAGTTCTTC.

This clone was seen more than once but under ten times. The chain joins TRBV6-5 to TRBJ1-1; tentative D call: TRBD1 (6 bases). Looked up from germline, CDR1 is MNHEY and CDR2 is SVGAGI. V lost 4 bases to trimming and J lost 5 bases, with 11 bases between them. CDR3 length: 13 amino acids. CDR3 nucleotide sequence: TGTGCCAGCAGTTCCGACAGGTGGACTGAAGCTTTCTTT. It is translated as CASSSDRWTEAFF.

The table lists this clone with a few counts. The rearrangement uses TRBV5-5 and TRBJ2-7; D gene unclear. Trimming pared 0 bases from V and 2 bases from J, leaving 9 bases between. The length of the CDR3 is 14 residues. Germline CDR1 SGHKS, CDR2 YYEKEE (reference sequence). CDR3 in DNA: TGTGCCAGCAGCTTGGAACTTTTTCCCTACGAGCAGTACTTC. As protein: CASSLELFPYEQYF.